This T cell receptor (beta chain) was captured by sequencing in a study of metastatic and nonmetastatic thyroid tumors. Overall study context: The comparison covered peripheral blood and tumor or nodule tissue in malignant and benign thyroid patients. The study's findings and limits: Patients with malignant thyroid tumors reportedly had significantly higher TCR beta diversity than those with benign nodules, in blood and tumor.

Trimming took off 4 bases at V and 9 bases at J, with 18 bases between the two ends. The CDR3 length is 15 residues. In germline, CDR1 is MNHNS, CDR2 SASEGT. Each patient went into thyroid surgery without having received any treatment. This clone turned up a few times. Its antigen is unidentified. Per the original data handling: A distant-metastasis classifier for papillary thyroid cancer was built using CDR3 differences across clinicopathological groups. Using MiXCR, TCRdb re-called clones from the PCR reads. None of the V and J calls come from the authors' own analysis; TCRdb made them. The sample lists about 14,000 clones, around a quarter occurring once.

The TCR was taken from a female donor with papillary thyroid cancer or a benign thyroid nodule (not recorded which). Some clones in this sample may be carry-over from other donors' samples. The sample comprised blood. This chain joins TRBV6-1 and TRBJ2-2; D perhaps matches TRBD2 (5 bases). This CDR3 is CASSARHPAGRELFF. In nucleotides, the CDR3 is TGTGCCAGCAGTGCCCGACATCCGGCGGGTAGGGAGCTGTTTTTT.